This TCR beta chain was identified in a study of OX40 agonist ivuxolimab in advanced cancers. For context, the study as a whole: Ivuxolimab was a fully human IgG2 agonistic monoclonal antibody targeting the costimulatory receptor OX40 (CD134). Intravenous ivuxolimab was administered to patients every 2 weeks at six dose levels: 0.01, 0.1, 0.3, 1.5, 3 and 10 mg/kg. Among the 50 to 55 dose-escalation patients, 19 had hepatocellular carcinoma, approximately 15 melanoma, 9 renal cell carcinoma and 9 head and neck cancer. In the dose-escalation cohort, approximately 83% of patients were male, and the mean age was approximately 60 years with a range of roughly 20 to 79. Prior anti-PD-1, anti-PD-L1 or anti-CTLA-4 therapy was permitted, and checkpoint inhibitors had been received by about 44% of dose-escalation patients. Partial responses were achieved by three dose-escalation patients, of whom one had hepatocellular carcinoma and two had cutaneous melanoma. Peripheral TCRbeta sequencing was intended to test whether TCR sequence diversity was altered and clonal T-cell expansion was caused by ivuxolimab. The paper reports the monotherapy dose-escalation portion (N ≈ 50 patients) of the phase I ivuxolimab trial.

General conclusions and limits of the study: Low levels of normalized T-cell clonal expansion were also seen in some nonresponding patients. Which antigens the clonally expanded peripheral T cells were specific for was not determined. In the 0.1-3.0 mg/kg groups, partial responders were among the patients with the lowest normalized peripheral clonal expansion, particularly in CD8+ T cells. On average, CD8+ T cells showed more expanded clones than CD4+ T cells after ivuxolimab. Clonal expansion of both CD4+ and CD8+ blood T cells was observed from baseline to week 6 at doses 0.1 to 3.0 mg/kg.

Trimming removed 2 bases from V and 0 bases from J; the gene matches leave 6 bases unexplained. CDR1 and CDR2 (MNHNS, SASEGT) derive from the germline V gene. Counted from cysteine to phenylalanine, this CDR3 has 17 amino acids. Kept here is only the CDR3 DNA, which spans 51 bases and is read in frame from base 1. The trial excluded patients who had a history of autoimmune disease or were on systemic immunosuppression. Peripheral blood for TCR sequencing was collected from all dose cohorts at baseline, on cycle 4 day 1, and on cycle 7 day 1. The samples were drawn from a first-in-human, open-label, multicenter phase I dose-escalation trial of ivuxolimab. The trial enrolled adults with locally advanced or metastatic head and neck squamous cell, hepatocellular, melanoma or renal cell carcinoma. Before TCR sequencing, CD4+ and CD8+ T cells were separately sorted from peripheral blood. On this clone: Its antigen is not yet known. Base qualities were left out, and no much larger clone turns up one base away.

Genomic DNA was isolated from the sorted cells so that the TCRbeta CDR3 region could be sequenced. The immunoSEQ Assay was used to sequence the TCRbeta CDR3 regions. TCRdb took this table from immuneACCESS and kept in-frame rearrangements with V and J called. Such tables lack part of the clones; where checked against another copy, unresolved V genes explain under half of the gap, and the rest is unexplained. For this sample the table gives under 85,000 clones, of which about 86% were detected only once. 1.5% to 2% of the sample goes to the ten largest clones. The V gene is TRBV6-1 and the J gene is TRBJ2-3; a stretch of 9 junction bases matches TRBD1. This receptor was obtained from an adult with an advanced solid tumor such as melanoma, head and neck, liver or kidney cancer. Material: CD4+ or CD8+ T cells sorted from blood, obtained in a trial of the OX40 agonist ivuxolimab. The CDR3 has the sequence CASSETWTGASTDTQYF. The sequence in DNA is TGTGCCAGCAGTGAAACCTGGACAGGGGCTAGCACAGATACGCAGTATTTT.